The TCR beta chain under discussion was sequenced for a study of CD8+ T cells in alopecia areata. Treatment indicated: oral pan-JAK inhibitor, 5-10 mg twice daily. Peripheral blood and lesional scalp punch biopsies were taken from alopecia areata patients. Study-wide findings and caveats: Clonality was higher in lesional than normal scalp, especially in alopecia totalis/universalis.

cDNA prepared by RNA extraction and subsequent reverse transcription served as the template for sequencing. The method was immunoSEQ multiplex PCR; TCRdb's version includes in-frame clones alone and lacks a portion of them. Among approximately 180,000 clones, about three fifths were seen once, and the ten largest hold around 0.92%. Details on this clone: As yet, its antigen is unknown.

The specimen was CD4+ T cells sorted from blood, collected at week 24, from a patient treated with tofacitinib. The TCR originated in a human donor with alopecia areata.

For the CDR3, the DNA is TGTGCCAGCAGCTTGGGGACATCCAGCAATCAGCCCCAGCATTTT. This encodes CASSLGTSSNQPQHF. The chain combines TRBV5-4 with TRBJ1-5; perhaps TRBD1 as D (5 bases). V was shortened by 0 bases and J by 1 base, with 8 bases between the two germline ends. The CDR3 is 15 amino acids. Germline-derived CDR1 and CDR2 are SGHNT and YYREEE (reference sequence).